Listed here are 22 T cell receptor beta chains from one sample, sequenced in a study of cytomegalovirus exposure and HLA in healthy donors. Clones were sequenced by immunoSEQ multiplex PCR, and TCRdb holds only the in-frame ones, with some missing. The repertoire holds 100,000 to 150,000 clones, with 80% to 90% as singletons. Sequencing was done on a sample of PBMCs. These TCRs come from a woman aged 18 to 35 in good health and CMV-seronegative.

The gene calls are TRBV10-2 and TRBJ2-3; 9 bases map to TRBD2. The CDR3 totals 19 residues. CDR1 is WSHSY, CDR2 SAAADI, per germline. V was clipped by 3 bases and J by 0 bases; unmatched bases: 13. DNA for the CDR3: TGCGCCAGCAGTGACCCCTTTGGCGGGGGGGTAACTAGCACAGATACGCAGTATTTT. It specifies CASSDPFGGGVTSTDTQYF.

The chain joins TRBV29-1 to TRBJ1-6; TRBD1 matches at 9 bases. Unmatched junction bases numbered 5, after V lost 7 bases and J lost 4 bases. The V gene's germline CDR1 is SQVTM and CDR2 ANQGSEA. This CDR3 spans 14 amino acids. The CDR3, as DNA: TGCAGCGCTACGACAGGGGGTTATAATTCACCCCTCCACTTT. This sequence encodes CSATTGGYNSPLHF. Using reference TRBV29-1 and TRBJ1-6 for the parts outside the CDR3, the full variable domain is SAVISQKPSRDICQRGTSLTIQCQVDSQVTMMFWYRQQPGQSLTLIATANQGSEATYESGFVIDKFPISRPNLTFSTLTVSNMSPEDSSIYLCSATTGGYNSPLHFGNGTRLTVT.

This clone was observed a few times. The chain couples TRBV4-2 to TRBJ2-7; perhaps TRBD2 as D (6 bases). Trimming removed 2 bases from V and 0 bases from J, with 11 bases in between. Germline V lookup: CDR1 LGHNA, CDR2 YNFKEQ. The CDR3 covers 15 residues. In DNA, the CDR3 is TGTGCCAGCAGCCAACTCCCCGGGAGCTCCTACGAGCAGTACTTC. As protein: CASSQLPGSSYEQYF.

This chain links TRBV29-1 with TRBJ2-7, with 7 bases matching TRBD1. There are 13 residues in the CDR3. Germline CDR1 and CDR2: SQVTM and ANQGSEA. After removal of 4 bases from V and 2 bases from J, the junction contained 5 bases not matched to a gene. CDR3 bases: TGCAGCGTTGGAGGCGGACAGGCCTACGAGCAGTACTTC. This codes for CSVGGGQAYEQYF.

The J gene is TRBJ1-3, the V gene TRBV9; maybe TRBD1 (5 bases). Germline CDR1 is SGDLS and CDR2 is YYNGEE. V was trimmed by 1 base and J by 8 bases, leaving 25 bases between them. This CDR3 region has 18 residues. CDR3: CASSVQSPPLLTGDTIYF. The CDR3 coding sequence is TGTGCCAGCAGCGTACAAAGTCCGCCTTTATTGACGGGGGACACCATATATTTT.

This chain links TRBV9 with TRBJ2-7; tentatively, D is TRBD1 (6 bases). The ends were cut back, 2 bases at V and 3 bases at J, with 15 bases in the middle. The CDR3 spans 15 residues. Germline loops: CDR1 SGDLS, CDR2 YYNGEE. The CDR3 DNA reads as TGTGCCAGCAGCGTGGGGGCCCCATCTAACTACGAGCAGTACTTC. Translation: CASSVGAPSNYEQYF.

This clone was counted many times. The V and J genes are TRBV27 and TRBJ1-2, with 8 bases that match TRBD1. Germline lookup yields CDR1 MNHEY and CDR2 SMNVEV (reference sequence). The V and J ends lost 6 bases and 4 bases, in that order; junction bases with no gene match: 7. The CDR3 runs to 14 residues. The DNA for the CDR3 is TGTGCCAGCAGACCAAACACAGGGGGCTATGGCTACACCTTC. Translation: CASRPNTGGYGYTF.

The chain recombines TRBV28 with TRBJ2-3, with D perhaps matching TRBD1 (6 bases). The V gene lost 1 base and the J gene lost 1 base, with 6 bases spanning the gap. This CDR3 comprises 14 residues. CDR1 MDHEN and CDR2 SYDVKM come from the germline V gene. The CDR3, as DNA: TGTGCCAGCAGTTTATCAGGGGGCACAGATACGCAGTATTTT. Its translation is CASSLSGGTDTQYF.

J is TRBJ2-7 and V is TRBV7-9; TRBD2 is a possible D gene (6 bases). The germline CDR1 and CDR2 sequences are SEHNR and FQNEAQ (reference sequence). This CDR3 has 14 amino acids. The V end was cut by 4 bases, the J end by 2 bases, with 12 bases between. CDR3 protein: CASSYRESAYEQYF. DNA for the CDR3: TGTGCCAGCAGCTATCGGGAGAGCGCCTACGAGCAGTACTTC.

The chain has TRBV28 and TRBJ1-5; 7 positions match TRBD1. CDR1 MDHEN and CDR2 SYDVKM come from the germline V gene. Trimming removed 6 bases from V and 7 bases from J; junction bases left unmatched: 3. This CDR3 comprises 12 residues. DNA for the CDR3: TGTGCCAGCAGGAAGGGACAGCAGCCCCAGCATTTT. Protein sequence: CASRKGQQPQHF.

The gene calls are TRBV11-2 and TRBJ1-2; D remains ambiguous. Per germline, CDR1 SGHAT and CDR2 FQNNGV. V shed 0 bases and J shed 5 bases, with 10 bases lying between them. The CDR3 length is 14 residues. The CDR3 is CASSLEGSVYGYTF. In nucleotides, the CDR3 is TGTGCCAGCAGCTTAGAGGGCAGTGTTTATGGCTACACCTTC.

This clone was recorded only once. The chain is built from TRBV10-3 and TRBJ2-7; D unclear. The germline V gene encodes CDR1 ENHRY and CDR2 SYGVKD. The V and J ends lost 3 bases and 4 bases respectively, with 4 bases between them. The CDR3 contains 11 residues. This CDR3 reads CAISEAYEQYF. CDR3 in DNA: TGTGCCATCAGTGAAGCTTACGAGCAGTACTTC.

V gene TRBV18 combines with J gene TRBJ1-2; D gene ambiguous. Germline V gives CDR1 KGHSH, CDR2 LQKENI. The V gene lost 3 bases and the J gene lost 7 bases, with 9 bases spanning the gap. The CDR3 is 12 residues long. This CDR3 is CASSPSQAGYTF. In DNA, the CDR3 is TGTGCCAGCTCACCCTCGCAGGCTGGCTACACCTTC.

CDR3 nucleotides: TGTGCCACTCCACCGCGACAGGCGAAGTCCTCCTACGAGCAGTACTTC. Its protein is CATPPRQAKSSYEQYF. The chain combines TRBV2 with TRBJ2-7; possible D gene TRBD1, 6 bases. This CDR3 has 16 residues. Germline V CDR1 and CDR2: SNHLY, FYNNEI. Deletions cut 10 bases from V and 0 bases from J, with 22 bases between.

The rearrangement joins TRBV9 to TRBJ2-5, with D maybe TRBD1 (5 bases). Germline values: CDR1 SGDLS, CDR2 YYNGEE. The length of the CDR3 is 15 residues. The ends were cut back, 4 bases at V and 2 bases at J, with 15 bases in the middle. The CDR3 loop reads CASSPGGRAQETQYF. CDR3 nucleotides: TGTGCCAGCAGCCCTGGTGGCAGGGCACAAGAGACCCAGTACTTC.

The chain recombines TRBV19 with TRBJ1-1; 11 bases are shared with TRBD1. The CDR3 runs 15 residues. Germline trimming cut 5 bases from V and 6 bases from J; bases unmatched to any gene: 8. Germline CDR1 is LNHDA and CDR2 is SQIVND (reference sequence). The CDR3 DNA is TGTGCCAGTAGTGTGGACAGGGGGCCGATCCCTGAAGCTTTCTTT. Amino acids: CASSVDRGPIPEAFF.

The chain employs TRBV9 and TRBJ2-7, with 8 bases matching TRBD1. With 2 bases clipped from V and 3 bases from J, the junction kept 7 bases outside the gene matches. Per germline, CDR1 SGDLS and CDR2 YYNGEE. The CDR3 has 15 residues. This CDR3 reads CASSVAGTGSYEQYF. The CDR3 nucleotides read TGTGCCAGCAGCGTCGCCGGGACAGGTAGCTACGAGCAGTACTTC.

This clone came up a few times. The CDR3 DNA is TGTGCCAGCAGTCCGACAGGGTTGGGCCAGCCCCAGCATTTT. Amino acid sequence: CASSPTGLGQPQHF. The rearrangement uses TRBV28 and TRBJ1-5; 7 positions agree with TRBD1. CDR1 is MDHEN and CDR2 is SYDVKM in the germline V gene. The V gene end was trimmed by 5 bases and the J gene end by 7 bases; junction bases not matched to a gene: 8. This CDR3 contains 14 residues.

The chain recombines TRBV19 with TRBJ2-7, with D perhaps TRBD1 (5 bases). The V and J ends lost 1 base and 5 bases respectively, with 9 bases between them. There are 13 residues in the CDR3. Per germline, CDR1 LNHDA and CDR2 SQIVND (reference sequence). CDR3 protein: CASSIVKGNEQYF. Here the CDR3 DNA reads TGTGCCAGTAGTATAGTTAAGGGGAACGAGCAGTACTTC.

This clone showed up just a few times. The rearrangement uses TRBV27 and TRBJ2-2, with 10 bases lining up with TRBD2. V lost 5 bases to trimming and J lost 1 base; unmatched junction nucleotides: 10. CDR3 length equals 18 residues. Germline-derived CDR1 and CDR2 are MNHEY and SMNVEV (reference sequence). As DNA, the CDR3 is TGTGCCAGCAGTGGAGGTTTAGCGGGGGGCCGGAACACCGGGGAGCTGTTTTTT. As protein: CASSGGLAGGRNTGELFF.

With regard to this clone: Relative to the germline gene, one junction end is altered; a read error may explain this. The rearrangement links TRBV20-1 to TRBJ2-7; D is unresolved. The CDR3 is 10 residues long. Germline CDR1 and CDR2: DFQATT and SNEGSKA (reference sequence). CDR3 nucleotide sequence: TGCAGTGCGAGAGCCAACGAGCAGTACTTC. This translates into CSARANEQYF.

J is TRBJ2-7 and V is TRBV5-6; 9 bases are shared with TRBD1. After removal of 2 bases from V and 7 bases from J, the junction contained 7 bases not matched to a gene. This CDR3 is built from 14 residues. Germline CDR1 is SGHDT and CDR2 is YYEEEE. The CDR3 reads CASSFGTGLNEQYF. CDR3 bases: TGTGCCAGCAGCTTTGGGACAGGGTTGAATGAGCAGTACTTC.